Listed here is a single TCR beta chain. Its antigen is still unknown. Nothing much larger sits one base from this clone, and base qualities are not available. Amplification of TCR beta CDR3 regions was carried out from RNA transcripts. A first-round RT-PCR of the TCR CDR3 used the HTBI primer set with the Qiagen OneStep RT-PCR kit. A second multiplex PCR round built the libraries, followed by size selection and purification. Libraries were sequenced paired-end with 100 bp reads on an Illumina HiSeq2000. The authors' analysis ran thus. SOAPnuke was used to process the raw data, with reads discarded if the reads contained adapters or uncalled bases, had a mean Phred below 15, or lacked an exact constant-primer or identifier match. COPE v1.2.5 was used to merge the high-quality paired reads, and each unique nucleotide sequence was defined as a clonotype. MiTCR v1.1 was used to align clonotypes to the IMGT TRBV, TRBD and TRBJ reference segments. The analysis was restricted to V-J combinations with a frequency above 0.0001, which together covered just over 98% of the repertoires. The TCS score was defined as the ratio of F50 (clonal expansion) to E x V (chaos), calculated using BLOSUM62-based TCRdist between CDR3 peptides within each V-J. Welch's t-statistics and random forest reduced 500 to 650 V-J features to roughly 13, which were used in a naive Bayes classifier (R e1071). TCRdb trimmed the raw reads at Q25, called clones with MiXCR and kept productive beta chains. One record per CDR3 amino acid sequence lists the most common genes and DNA. In this record, the V and J calls reflect TCRdb's handling and not the investigators' own analysis. The table for this sample lists a few hundred thousand distinct CDR3 sequences; 18% of them were counted only once. The top ten clones comprise around 47% of the sample.

The sample comes from a study of T cells in Graves' hyperthyroidism and ophthalmopathy (dated by TCRdb to between 2017 and 2020). A note on the overall study: Peripheral blood was collected at initial diagnosis, before any treatment. The roughly 90 discovery patients were divided at random into training and test sets in a 7:3 ratio. Once sampling was done, hyperthyroidism patients were given methimazole at a starting dose of 30 mg daily, whereas ophthalmopathy patients were given high-dose intravenous methylprednisolone. In addition, the study compared T-cell repertoires in thyroid tissue and in blood from about 6 Graves' hyperthyroidism patients. To identify TCR V-J signatures that set the groups apart, the researchers used a discovery cohort of 95 to 100 patients, made up of roughly 45 with Graves' ophthalmopathy and about 60 with stable Graves' hyperthyroidism. Prospective prediction of ophthalmopathy was tested in an independent validation cohort of fewer than 20 hyperthyroidism patients and some 17 patients who later progressed to ophthalmopathy. According to the paper, TCR Vbeta CDR3 sequencing was carried out on over 130 peripheral blood samples, which came from 40 to 45 ophthalmopathy, about 75 hyperthyroidism and approximately 17 progressor patients.

The CDR3 starts with the cysteine, ends with the phenylalanine, and has 13 residues. Only the CDR3 portion is preserved as DNA: 39 bases, with reading frame beginning at the first base. The junction carries 11 bases between V and J, which are trimmed by 3 bases and 6 bases respectively. In the germline V gene (reference sequence), CDR1 corresponds to MNHEY and CDR2 to SMNVEV. The research as a whole found: In validation, the model predicted progression to ophthalmopathy with roughly 66% sensitivity and approximately 74% specificity, a median of around six months before onset. Sample size was not statistically predetermined, and blinding of investigators to group allocation was not performed. A model built on a 13 V-J signature distinguished ophthalmopathy from stable hyperthyroidism, reaching approximately 89% sensitivity and approximately 83% specificity in cross-validation and 80%/75% in testing. Most expanded thyroid clonotypes (frequency above 0.001) were also detected in blood, suggesting blood repertoires may reflect thyroid immune responses.

Stable Graves' hyperthyroidism was defined as no progression to ophthalmopathy during 18 months of follow-up. Hyperthyroidism patients were newly diagnosed, with disease duration under 2 months, and aged 18 to 65 years. The study excluded patients with uncontrolled infections, other autoimmune diseases, pregnancy or lactation. Diagnoses relied on clinical symptoms, serum thyroxine and TRAb, thyroid ultrasound and orbital computed tomography. Ficoll-Paque density gradient centrifugation was used to isolate PBMCs from about 10 ml of fresh peripheral blood. Trizol reagent was used to extract total RNA, and RNA quality was then checked on an Agilent 2100 Bioanalyzer.

The rearrangement combines TRBV27 with TRBJ1-2; TRBD1 is perhaps the D gene, given 5 matching bases. The TCR comes from a woman aged 50 to 60 with Graves' hyperthyroidism. Material for sequencing was blood. The DNA sequence follows: TGTGCCAGCAGTTTTCTCGGACAAGATGGCTACACCTTC. Translated, it gives CASSFLGQDGYTF.